These T cell receptor beta chains were read from a single sample in a study of T-cell memory formation after mild COVID-19. TCRdb ran MiXCR on the 5' RACE reads and lists one entry per CDR3 protein. The sample holds roughly 300,000 distinct CDR3 sequences; roughly 13% are singletons and the top ten take around a fifth. Source material: PBMCs or a T cell subset sorted from them (not recorded which). These receptor sequences come from a man younger than 30 who had mild COVID-19 (a few samples of this study predate the infection). Cell type and time point are not known. Each CDR3 is given with its conserved first and last residue. The D gene is left open where the match is weak. A row's size may be missing; if present it is once, few, many or a size class.

CDR3aa: CAWRPGGRYTGELFF; CDR3nt: TGTGCCTGGAGACCGGGGGGCCGTTACACCGGGGAGCTGTTTTTT; d_gene: NA; v_gene: TRBV30; len: 15; j_gene: TRBJ2-2; abundance: many
CDR3aa: CASRQDAFAFF; CDR3nt: TGTGCCAGCAGACAGGACGCTTTTGCTTTCTTT; d_gene: NA; v_gene: TRBV6-1; len: 11; j_gene: TRBJ1-1; abundance: NA
CDR3aa: CASSQDLTGGPSTDTQYF; CDR3nt: TGTGCCAGCAGCCAAGATCTAACGGGGGGCCCCTCCACAGATACGCAGTATTTT; d_gene: NA; v_gene: TRBV4-2; len: 18; j_gene: TRBJ2-3; abundance: few
CDR3aa: CASSQDRTRDTQYF; CDR3nt: TGCGCCAGCAGCCAAGATCGGACCCGAGATACGCAGTATTTT; d_gene: NA; v_gene: TRBV4-3; len: 14; j_gene: TRBJ2-3; abundance: NA
CDR3aa: CASSYWIRDEAFF; CDR3nt: TGTGCCAGCAGTTACTGGATTCGGGATGAAGCTTTCTTT; d_gene: NA; v_gene: TRBV6-2/TRBV6-3; len: 13; j_gene: TRBJ1-1; abundance: few
CDR3aa: CASSAANSPLHF; CDR3nt: TGTGCCAGCTCCGCCGCGAATTCACCCCTCCACTTT; d_gene: NA; v_gene: TRBV9; len: 12; j_gene: TRBJ1-6; abundance: few
CDR3aa: CASSLGSRGRSPLHF; CDR3nt: TGTGCCAGCAGTTTAGGTTCCCGCGGCCGTTCACCCCTCCACTTT; d_gene: NA; v_gene: TRBV12-3/TRBV12-4; len: 15; j_gene: TRBJ1-6; abundance: many
CDR3aa: CATSKRDDGLQETQYF; CDR3nt: TGTGCCACCAGTAAACGGGATGACGGGTTACAAGAGACCCAGTACTTC; d_gene: NA; v_gene: TRBV24-1; len: 16; j_gene: TRBJ2-5; abundance: few
CDR3aa: CAISESAGRNTEAFF; CDR3nt: TGTGCCATCAGTGAGTCTGCAGGGAGGAACACTGAAGCTTTCTTT; d_gene: NA; v_gene: TRBV10-3; len: 15; j_gene: TRBJ1-1; abundance: few
CDR3aa: CASRMTGVNTEAFF; CDR3nt: TGTGCCAGCAGGATGACAGGGGTTAACACTGAAGCTTTCTTT; d_gene: TRBD1; v_gene: TRBV6-1; len: 14; j_gene: TRBJ1-1; abundance: few
CDR3aa: CASSQTRQVNEKLFF; CDR3nt: TGCGCCAGCAGCCAAACGCGACAAGTTAATGAAAAACTGTTTTTT; d_gene: NA; v_gene: TRBV5-1; len: 15; j_gene: TRBJ1-4; abundance: NA
CDR3aa: CASSFGQEYNEQFF; CDR3nt: TGTGCCAGCAGTTTCGGACAAGAATACAATGAGCAGTTCTTC; d_gene: NA; v_gene: TRBV6-6; len: 14; j_gene: TRBJ2-1; abundance: few
CDR3aa: CASSLEFGTDTQYF; CDR3nt: TGTGCCAGCAGCTTAGAGTTCGGCACAGATACGCAGTATTTT; d_gene: NA; v_gene: TRBV11-2; len: 14; j_gene: TRBJ2-3; abundance: many
CDR3aa: CASSQDLGVDYGYTF; CDR3nt: TGCGCCAGCAGCCAAGATCTGGGGGTTGACTATGGCTACACCTTC; d_gene: NA; v_gene: TRBV4-3; len: 15; j_gene: TRBJ1-2; abundance: NA
CDR3aa: CASSQVVYYNEQFF; CDR3nt: TGCGCCAGCAGCCAAGTAGTATACTACAATGAGCAGTTCTTC; d_gene: NA; v_gene: TRBV4-3; len: 14; j_gene: TRBJ2-1; abundance: NA
CDR3aa: CASSPPIGQGGEKLFF; CDR3nt: TGTGCCAGCAGCCCTCCGATCGGACAGGGAGGTGAAAAACTGTTTTTT; d_gene: TRBD1; v_gene: TRBV9; len: 16; j_gene: TRBJ1-4; abundance: few
CDR3aa: CASGGRHEQYF; CDR3nt: TGTGCTAGTGGGGGACGCCACGAGCAGTACTTC; d_gene: NA; v_gene: TRBV12-5; len: 11; j_gene: TRBJ2-7; abundance: NA
CDR3aa: CSVEDRQGWGYTF; CDR3nt: TGCAGCGTTGAAGATCGCCAGGGCTGGGGCTACACCTTC; d_gene: NA; v_gene: TRBV29-1; len: 13; j_gene: TRBJ1-2; abundance: few
CDR3aa: CASSFFSNQPQHF; CDR3nt: TGTGCCAGCAGTTTTTTTAGCAATCAGCCCCAGCATTTT; d_gene: NA; v_gene: TRBV27; len: 13; j_gene: TRBJ1-5; abundance: NA
CDR3aa: CASSRGESSYNEQFF; CDR3nt: TGTGCCAGCAGCAGGGGGGAAAGCTCCTACAATGAGCAGTTCTTC; d_gene: NA; v_gene: TRBV7-3; len: 15; j_gene: TRBJ2-1; abundance: few
CDR3aa: CASSGLAVTQETQYF; CDR3nt: TGTGCCAGCAGTGGACTAGCGGTCACTCAAGAGACCCAGTACTTC; d_gene: TRBD2; v_gene: TRBV6-5; len: 15; j_gene: TRBJ2-5; abundance: few
CDR3aa: CASSHLRGEGETQYF; CDR3nt: TGCGCCAGCAGCCACCTCCGGGGGGAGGGAGAGACCCAGTACTTC; d_gene: TRBD2; v_gene: TRBV4-1; len: 15; j_gene: TRBJ2-5; abundance: few
CDR3aa: CASSQTLGQTQETQYF; CDR3nt: TGTGCCAGCAGCCAAACCCTGGGACAGACCCAAGAGACCCAGTACTTC; d_gene: TRBD1; v_gene: TRBV4-2; len: 16; j_gene: TRBJ2-5; abundance: NA
CDR3aa: CASSLLARAPSRSSPLHF; CDR3nt: TGTGCCAGCAGCTTATTGGCGCGGGCACCTTCCAGGAGTTCACCCCTCCACTTT; d_gene: NA; v_gene: TRBV7-6; len: 18; j_gene: TRBJ1-6; abundance: few
CDR3aa: CASSYSPSITDTQYF; CDR3nt: TGTGCCAGCAGTTACTCGCCTTCCATCACAGATACGCAGTATTTT; d_gene: NA; v_gene: TRBV6-6; len: 15; j_gene: TRBJ2-3; abundance: many
CDR3aa: CASSWGLAGRGDTQYF; CDR3nt: TGTGCCAGCAGCTGGGGCTTAGCGGGGAGGGGCGATACGCAGTATTTT; d_gene: TRBD2; v_gene: TRBV7-2; len: 16; j_gene: TRBJ2-3; abundance: NA
CDR3aa: CSVQLQGVGEQYF; CDR3nt: TGCAGCGTCCAACTGCAGGGAGTTGGCGAGCAGTACTTC; d_gene: NA; v_gene: TRBV29-1; len: 13; j_gene: TRBJ2-7; abundance: few
CDR3aa: CASRGLAVQGTQYF; CDR3nt: TGCGCCAGCAGGGGACTAGCGGTCCAGGGGACCCAGTACTTC; d_gene: TRBD2; v_gene: TRBV10-2; len: 14; j_gene: TRBJ2-5; abundance: NA
CDR3aa: CASSLVYRRSANVLTF; CDR3nt: TGCGCCAGCAGCTTGGTGTACCGGAGATCGGCCAACGTCCTGACTTTC; d_gene: NA; v_gene: TRBV5-1; len: 16; j_gene: TRBJ2-6; abundance: many
CDR3aa: CASSLAGGRETQYF; CDR3nt: TGTGCCAGCAGCTTAGCGGGGGGGCGAGAGACCCAGTACTTC; d_gene: TRBD2; v_gene: TRBV5-6; len: 14; j_gene: TRBJ2-5; abundance: many
CDR3aa: CASSLREGDTQYF; CDR3nt: TGTGCCAGCAGCTTAAGAGAGGGAGATACGCAGTATTTT; d_gene: NA; v_gene: TRBV7-3; len: 13; j_gene: TRBJ2-3; abundance: many
CDR3aa: CATSSGDRGVDTQYF; CDR3nt: TGTGCCACCTCGAGCGGGGACAGGGGAGTAGATACGCAGTATTTT; d_gene: TRBD1; v_gene: TRBV6-6; len: 15; j_gene: TRBJ2-3; abundance: NA
CDR3aa: CAWSVGLYGYTF; CDR3nt: TGTGCCTGGAGTGTTGGACTCTATGGCTACACCTTC; d_gene: NA; v_gene: TRBV30; len: 12; j_gene: TRBJ1-2; abundance: many
CDR3aa: CASSQSVTGSYEQYF; CDR3nt: TGCGCCAGCAGCCAATCAGTGACAGGTTCCTACGAGCAGTACTTC; d_gene: NA; v_gene: TRBV4-3; len: 15; j_gene: TRBJ2-7; abundance: NA
CDR3aa: CSVVGQGPPQGSYNEQFF; CDR3nt: TGCAGCGTTGTGGGACAGGGGCCCCCGCAGGGCTCCTACAATGAGCAGTTCTTC; d_gene: TRBD1; v_gene: TRBV29-1; len: 18; j_gene: TRBJ2-1; abundance: NA
CDR3aa: CASSLPGRNNEQFF; CDR3nt: TGCGCCAGCAGCCTGCCGGGACGGAACAATGAGCAGTTCTTC; d_gene: NA; v_gene: TRBV5-1; len: 14; j_gene: TRBJ2-1; abundance: many
CDR3aa: CASSLGVWGTEAFF; CDR3nt: TGTGCCAGCAGCTTAGGGGTCTGGGGCACTGAAGCTTTCTTT; d_gene: NA; v_gene: TRBV11-2; len: 14; j_gene: TRBJ1-1; abundance: few
CDR3aa: CASQQGRVNGYTF; CDR3nt: TGTGCCAGCCAACAGGGGAGAGTTAATGGCTACACCTTC; d_gene: TRBD1; v_gene: TRBV12-3/TRBV12-4; len: 13; j_gene: TRBJ1-2; abundance: many
CDR3aa: CSAQDDRALNEQYF; CDR3nt: TGCAGTGCCCAGGACGACAGGGCCCTCAACGAGCAGTACTTC; d_gene: TRBD1; v_gene: TRBV20-1; len: 14; j_gene: TRBJ2-7; abundance: many
CDR3aa: CSVEAILGGNWNYGYTF; CDR3nt: TGCAGCGTTGAAGCCATATTGGGTGGCAATTGGAACTATGGCTACACCTTC; d_gene: NA; v_gene: TRBV29-1; len: 17; j_gene: TRBJ1-2; abundance: NA
CDR3aa: CASSQSGGVNTEAFF; CDR3nt: TGCGCCAGCAGTCAATCGGGGGGGGTGAACACTGAAGCTTTCTTT; d_gene: NA; v_gene: TRBV23-1; len: 15; j_gene: TRBJ1-1; abundance: NA
CDR3aa: CASSQDRGHNYGYTF; CDR3nt: TGCGCCAGCAGCCAGGACAGGGGCCATAACTATGGCTACACCTTC; d_gene: TRBD1; v_gene: TRBV4-1; len: 15; j_gene: TRBJ1-2; abundance: few
CDR3aa: CASSTTGPGANVLTF; CDR3nt: TGTGCCAGCAGCACTACAGGGCCCGGGGCCAACGTCCTGACTTTC; d_gene: NA; v_gene: TRBV12-3/TRBV12-4; len: 15; j_gene: TRBJ2-6; abundance: many
CDR3aa: CASILTTGNYGYTF; CDR3nt: TGTGCCAGCATCCTCACGACAGGGAACTATGGCTACACCTTC; d_gene: TRBD1; v_gene: TRBV19; len: 14; j_gene: TRBJ1-2; abundance: NA
CDR3aa: CASSVQGWGTQYF; CDR3nt: TGTGCCAGCAGCGTACAGGGATGGGGGACCCAGTACTTC; d_gene: NA; v_gene: TRBV9; len: 13; j_gene: TRBJ2-5; abundance: few
CDR3aa: CAISISQGEYNGYTF; CDR3nt: TGTGCCATCAGTATATCGCAGGGGGAGTACAATGGCTACACCTTC; d_gene: TRBD1; v_gene: TRBV10-3; len: 15; j_gene: TRBJ1-2; abundance: few
CDR3aa: CASTRLAGNIQYF; CDR3nt: TGTGCCAGCACAAGACTAGCCGGGAACATTCAGTACTTC; d_gene: TRBD2; v_gene: TRBV6-6; len: 13; j_gene: TRBJ2-4; abundance: few
CDR3aa: CASSELGRGRDTQYF; CDR3nt: TGTGCCAGCAGTGAACTCGGCAGGGGAAGAGATACGCAGTATTTT; d_gene: NA; v_gene: TRBV6-1; len: 15; j_gene: TRBJ2-3; abundance: NA
CDR3aa: CASSSGTGVLEQYF; CDR3nt: TGTGCCAGCAGCTCCGGGACAGGGGTCTTAGAGCAGTACTTC; d_gene: TRBD1; v_gene: TRBV7-2; len: 14; j_gene: TRBJ2-7; abundance: NA